This T cell receptor beta chain was profiled in a study of vaccination and CD4 T cells after COVID-19. The treatment here: roughly ten-day PBMC culture with coronavirus spike peptide pools or control peptides (ViraFEST assay). Researchers reported culturing 2.1 million or so PBMCs per well with around 10 IU/ml IL-2 and 9 to 10 ug/ml peptide pools. Oncomine TCR Beta short-read sequencing was applied to DNA from cultured CD4+ T cells. TCRdb reanalysed the PCR reads using MiXCR and keeps one entry per CDR3 protein. This sample has nearly 15,000 distinct CDR3 sequences, with around 75% found just once. Germline lookup yields CDR1 SGHVS and CDR2 FNYEAQ. V was cut by 5 bases and J by 5 bases, with 16 bases left in between. The CDR3 runs to 15 residues. As for this clonotype: What it binds is unknown.

The source of this sequence is a human donor who received a COVID-19 vaccine. The chain employs TRBV7-6 and TRBJ2-1; maybe TRBD1 (6 bases). Here the sequenced sample was CD4+ T cells from blood, cultured in vitro, taken after SARS-CoV-2 vaccination. This chain's CDR3 is CASSGYRTAHNEQFF. CDR3 sequence (DNA): TGTGCCAGCAGCGGGTACAGGACAGCCCACAATGAGCAGTTCTTC.